This TCR beta chain was profiled in a study of blood T cell repertoires in COVID-19 (dated by TCRdb to about 2020). Background on the whole study: Samples covering the acute and convalescent phases of COVID-19 were provided by collaborators in the United States, Italy and Spain. The prospective study material was composed of cDNA or gDNA derived from T cells, B-cell-depleted T cells, or PBMCs. Subjects who had been exposed to COVID-19, were actively infected with it, or had recovered from it provided the deeply sampled blood TCRbeta repertoires that made up the dataset. The repertoires were released in a freely available public database meant as a resource for research on the immune response to SARS-CoV-2. The samples were drawn from two sources: the first 160 participants of the ongoing ImmuneRACE study, and 950 to 1,500 subjects contributed by 6 global collaborators. A de-identified subject ID, COVID-19 status, age in years and sex were almost always included in the sample metadata. Where HLA class I and class II types were available, the types were taken from metadata supplied by the sample provider, not from assay-based typing. Study-level results and caveats: How much clinical and demographic metadata was included differed by source and by participant, and the metadata was provided uncurated.

Whole blood was collected in K2EDTA tubes by collaborating institutions according to the institutions' own protocols. For TCRbeta analysis, collaborators shipped samples as frozen whole blood, isolated PBMCs, or DNA extracted from either of those sample types. TCRbeta CDR3 regions were amplified from genomic DNA using the immunoSEQ Assay, a bias-controlled multiplex PCR. Processing in the source paper ran as follows. Nucleated cell counts per sample were estimated from amplification of reference gene primers within the assay. Sequence reads were collapsed and filtered to measure the absolute abundance of every unique TCRbeta CDR3 rearrangement. For each sample, productive Simpson clonality was calculated as the square root of Simpson's diversity index across productive rearrangements. TCRdb limited this immuneACCESS table to in-frame rearrangements with V and J called. A share of clones is missing; checked studies link under half to unresolved V genes, and the rest is unexplained. The V and J calls and clone size were taken over from that table, and D and trimming were inferred from the DNA. This sample holds approximately 220,000 clones; 80% to 90% were observed only once. Roughly 0.69% of the sample rests with the top ten.

A distance of 18 bases separates the germline ends of V and J, which lose 3 bases and 3 bases respectively. The germline V gene encodes CDR1 MDHEN and CDR2 SYDVKM. The CDR3 covers 16 residues, taking in both the cysteine and the phenylalanine. Only the CDR3 DNA stays, 48 bases, in frame from base 1. Of note for this clone: Its antigen has not been determined. Base-call qualities are not available, and no considerably larger clone is one nucleotide away.

Sequenced input: peripheral blood. The V and J genes are TRBV28 and TRBJ2-7, with TRBD1 as a weak D call on 6 bases. The receptor was isolated from a middle-aged man with acute or convalescent COVID-19. Read as DNA, the sequence is TGTGCCAGCAGTTTTCCCCGGCGGCAGGGGAGCTACGAGCAGTACTTC. Translated, this gives CASSFPRRQGSYEQYF. With the portions outside the CDR3 filled from the reference TRBV28 and TRBJ2-7 genes, the complete variable region becomes DVKVTQSSRYLVKRTGEKVFLECVQDMDHENMFWYRQDPGLGLRLIYFSYDVKMKEKGDIPEGYSVSREKKERFSLILESASTNQTSMYLCASSFPRRQGSYEQYFGPGTRLTVT.